What follows are 18 T cell receptor beta chains derived from one specimen sequenced in a study of T-cell reconstitution after alpha-beta-depleted transplantation in children. Using unique molecular identifiers, the investigators prepared the TCRbeta library. TCRdb processed the PCR reads anew with MiXCR; each CDR3 protein has one entry. The sample records about 230,000 distinct CDR3 sequences, under 13% being singletons. The specimen was PBMCs, collected before TCRalphabeta/CD19-depleted stem cell transplant. The receptors originated from a child in the first two years of life with acute myeloid leukemia, due to receive a stem cell transplant.

The sample holds many counts of this clonotype. The J gene is TRBJ2-1, the V gene TRBV29-1, with D possibly TRBD2 on 6 matching bases. Germline CDR1 SQVTM, CDR2 ANQGSEA. V lost 1 base and J 10 bases, leaving 14 bases between the germline ends. This CDR3 is built from 13 residues. CDR3 region: CSVEVRTRGEQFF. DNA for the CDR3: TGCAGCGTTGAAGTCCGGACTCGGGGGGAGCAGTTCTTC.

This clonotype occurred many times. The chain carries TRBV12-3 or TRBV12-4 and TRBJ1-1, with 7 positions matching TRBD1. CDR3 length: 14 residues. V dropped 7 bases and J dropped 9; count of bases not matched to a gene: 14. CDR3 region: CASISGIMTGKAFF. The CDR3 DNA sequence: TGTGCCAGCATCTCCGGAATTATGACAGGGAAAGCTTTCTTT.

The rearrangement uses TRBV5-1 and TRBJ2-7; 7 positions agree with TRBD1. The CDR3 loop spans 14 amino acids. V lost 3 bases and J lost 12; bases outside the gene matches: 15. CDR1 SGHRS and CDR2 YFSETQ come from the germline V gene. The CDR3 nucleotides read TGCGCCAGCAGCTGGAACGGACAGGAGCCGCCATGGTACTTC. This gives the protein CASSWNGQEPPWYF.

This clonotype came up many times. A junction boundary mismatches the germline segment, possibly from a read error. The rearrangement joins TRBV27 to TRBJ2-3; D not certain. Germline V gene sequence: CDR1 MNHEY, CDR2 SMNVEV (reference sequence). The CDR3 contains 12 residues. CDR3 residues: CASSLDRVTLFF. The CDR3, as DNA: TGTGCCAGCAGTCTCGATAGGGTAACGCTCTTTTTT.

This clonotype was observed many times. The genes are TRBV20-1 and TRBJ2-1, with 8 bases fitting TRBD2. The junction had 7 bases not matched to a gene; V was cut back by 2 bases and J by 4 bases. Germline-derived CDR1 and CDR2 are DFQATT and SNEGSKA (reference sequence). This CDR3 region has 15 residues. The CDR3 loop is CSARTWGTRYNEQFF. CDR3 coding DNA: TGCAGTGCTAGAACGTGGGGGACTAGATACAATGAGCAGTTCTTC.

This clonotype has ten or more counts. V and J are TRBV3-1 and TRBJ1-1; TRBD1 might be the D (6 bases). Germline V gene sequence: CDR1 LGHDT, CDR2 YNNKEL (reference sequence). The CDR3 has 13 amino acids. V shed 4 bases and J shed 8 bases, with 14 bases lying between them. CDR3 coding DNA: TGTGCCAGCAGCCCATGGGACAAGGGGGAAGCTTTCTTT. Translated, it gives CASSPWDKGEAFF.

This clonotype was seen ten or more times. The J gene is TRBJ2-7, the V gene TRBV20-1; weak D call: TRBD2 (6 bases). Trimming removed 0 bases from V and 4 bases from J, with 13 bases in between. The CDR3 length is 14 residues. Per the germline V gene, CDR1 is DFQATT and CDR2 is SNEGSKA (reference sequence). The CDR3 loop is CSARDPGRTYEQYF. In DNA form, the CDR3 reads TGCAGTGCTAGAGATCCTGGGAGGACGTACGAGCAGTACTTC.

This clonotype has at least ten counts. This chain joins TRBV5-1 and TRBJ2-5; 7 bases line up with TRBD1. The CDR3 sequence is 15 residues long. V lost 0 bases, J lost 2 bases, and 4 bases stayed unmatched. The germline V gene encodes CDR1 SGHRS and CDR2 YFSETQ. In DNA form, the CDR3 reads TGCGCCAGCAGCTTGGGGCCGGGACAGCAAGAGACCCAGTACTTC. Its translation is CASSLGPGQQETQYF.

This clonotype was detected ten times or more. This sequence joins TRBV6-2 or TRBV6-3 and TRBJ1-1; D remains ambiguous. In germline, CDR1 is MNHEY, CDR2 SVGEGT. The germline V and J ends were trimmed by 10 bases and 7 bases, with 19 bases remaining between them. The length of the CDR3 is 13 residues. CDR3 region: CATRRQSSGEAFF. CDR3 DNA: TGTGCCACCCGCAGACAATCGAGTGGTGAAGCTTTCTTT.

This clonotype occurred many times. The rearrangement uses TRBV20-1 and TRBJ2-1; 13 bases are a match to TRBD2. V dropped 5 bases and J dropped 6; count of bases not matched to a gene: 4. There are 14 residues in the CDR3. Germline V gene data show CDR1 as DFQATT and CDR2 as SNEGSKA (reference sequence). CDR3 DNA: TGCAGTGCTCGGACTAGCGGGAGTGGCAATGAGCAGTTCTTC. Encoded protein: CSARTSGSGNEQFF.

The chain links TRBV5-4 to TRBJ2-1; D possibly uses TRBD1 or TRBD2 (6 bases each). There are 15 residues in the CDR3. The germline V gene has CDR1 SGHNT and CDR2 YYREEE (reference sequence). V shed 4 bases and J shed 7 bases, with 18 bases lying between them. CDR3 residues: CASSPGTPGANEQFF. The DNA for the CDR3 is TGTGCCAGCAGCCCCGGGACTCCGGGGGCAAATGAGCAGTTCTTC. Combining the CDR3 with reference TRBV5-4 and TRBJ2-1 gives the whole variable domain ETGVTQSPTHLIKTRGQQVTLRCSSQSGHNTVSWYQQALGQGPQFIFQYYREEENGRGNFPPRFSGLQFPNYSSELNVNALELDDSALYLCASSPGTPGANEQFFGPGTRLTVL.

This clonotype has at least ten counts. The chain uses TRBV20-1 and TRBJ1-5, with a tentative D call TRBD1 (5 bases). Germline assignment: CDR1 DFQATT and CDR2 SNEGSKA (reference sequence). The V gene lost 0 bases and the J gene lost 4 bases, with 10 bases spanning the gap. The CDR3 totals 14 residues. The CDR3 loop reads CSARDPGGNQPQHF. The CDR3 region has the DNA TGCAGTGCTAGAGATCCGGGGGGGAATCAGCCCCAGCATTTT.

The chain combines TRBV20-1 with TRBJ2-5, with 9 nucleotides matching TRBD2. CDR1 DFQATT and CDR2 SNEGSKA come from the germline V gene (reference sequence). The CDR3 has 16 residues. J gave up 5 bases and V 0 bases, and 10 bases lay outside the gene matches. The CDR3 loop is CSARDLLAGAWETQYF. The CDR3 DNA reads as TGCAGTGCTAGAGATCTATTAGCGGGAGCGTGGGAGACCCAGTACTTC.

This clonotype was seen a handful of times. V usage is TRBV28 and J usage is TRBJ2-3, with 9 bases matching TRBD2. Trimming at V came to 4 bases and at J to 0 bases, leaving 5 bases not matched to a gene. Germline lookup yields CDR1 MDHEN and CDR2 SYDVKM. This CDR3 spans 16 amino acids. The CDR3 DNA reads TGTGCCAGCAGTTCCATAGCGGGGGATAGCACAGATACGCAGTATTTT. Translated: CASSSIAGDSTDTQYF.

This clonotype has at least ten counts. V usage is TRBV3-1 and J usage is TRBJ2-7; TRBD2 matches at 7 bases. Germline V gene lookup returns CDR1 LGHDT and CDR2 YNNKEL (reference sequence). The CDR3 is made up of 14 amino acids. V gave up 11 bases and J gave up 3 bases; unmatched junction bases: 13. The CDR3 is CACQRAGPGYEQYF. The CDR3 region has the DNA TGTGCCTGTCAACGAGCGGGACCCGGCTACGAGCAGTACTTC.

Regarding this clonotype: A much larger clonotype is one base distant, so this may be a read error. The missing conserved phenylalanine or tryptophan at the end of this CDR3 makes a read error likely. The V call is TRBV24-1, the J call TRBJ1-1; D unresolved. The CDR3 sequence is 13 residues long. Looked up from germline, CDR1 is KGHDR and CDR2 is SFDVKD. V was trimmed by 5 bases and J by 11 bases, leaving 17 bases between them. The CDR3 DNA follows: TGTGCCACCAGTGGCCGGCCAGGTGGGAACGCTTTCTAT. Residues: CATSGRPGGNAFY.

This clonotype was picked up many times. The chain uses TRBV5-1 and TRBJ2-6, with TRBD1 identical over 7 bases. The V and J ends lost 4 bases and 0 bases, in that order; junction bases with no gene match: 19. There are 21 residues in the CDR3. Germline lookup yields CDR1 SGHRS and CDR2 YFSETQ. The CDR3 DNA sequence: TGCGCCAGCAGCCCTTACCCGACAGGGAAAGGGTATAGCTCTGGGGCCAACGTCCTGACTTTC. Translation: CASSPYPTGKGYSSGANVLTF.

This clonotype occurred many times. The rearrangement uses TRBV6-5 and TRBJ1-4; 9 bases match TRBD1. Germline CDR1 is MNHEY and CDR2 is SVGAGI. The CDR3 spans 15 residues. Trimming cost V 4 bases and J 4 bases; bases outside gene matches: 4. Written as DNA, the CDR3 is TGTGCCAGCAGTTCTACAGGGGGCCGTAATGAAAAACTGTTTTTT. As protein: CASSSTGGRNEKLFF.